The 9 T cell receptor beta chains given below trace back to one sample, sequenced in a study of blood T cell repertoires in COVID-19. Data came from immunoSEQ multiplex PCR; TCRdb stores just in-frame clones and leaves some out. The sample has fewer than 250,000 clones, more than 85% seen once. Material for sequencing was peripheral blood. The receptors stem from a man aged 30-40 years with acute or convalescent COVID-19.

The chain is built from TRBV29-1 and TRBJ2-3; 12 nucleotides line up with TRBD1. V shed 6 bases, J shed 4 bases, and the junction held 8 bases outside the gene matches. The length of the CDR3 is 15 residues. Germline values: CDR1 SQVTM, CDR2 ANQGSEA. CDR3 region: CSVGTGQGAPDTQYF. CDR3 sequence (DNA): TGCAGCGTCGGGACGGGACAGGGGGCTCCAGATACGCAGTATTTT.

The genes are TRBV19 and TRBJ1-5; 9 nucleotides agree with TRBD1. With 1 base clipped from V and 5 bases from J, the junction kept 3 bases outside the gene matches. This CDR3 contains 15 residues. The V gene's germline CDR1 is LNHDA and CDR2 SQIVND (reference sequence). The CDR3 here is CASSIVGQGYQPQHF. CDR3 nucleotides: TGTGCCAGTAGTATAGTTGGACAGGGGTATCAGCCCCAGCATTTT. Variable domain in full (rest from reference TRBV19 and TRBJ1-5): DGGITQSPKYLFRKEGQNVTLSCEQNLNHDAMYWYRQDPGQGLRLIYYSQIVNDFQKGDIAEGYSVSREKKESFPLTVTSAQKNPTAFYLCASSIVGQGYQPQHFGDGTRLSIL.

This chain joins TRBV6-2 or TRBV6-3 and TRBJ1-1; a possible D gene is TRBD1 (6 bases). This CDR3 has 16 amino acids. V was trimmed by 4 bases and J by 8 bases, leaving 23 bases between them. From germline, CDR1 is MNHEY and CDR2 SVGEGT. The CDR3 sequence is CASSSSFYRDNDEAFF. The DNA for the CDR3 is TGTGCCAGCAGTTCTAGCTTTTACCGGGACAACGACGAAGCTTTCTTT.

The chain is built from TRBV5-6 and TRBJ2-1, with D possibly being TRBD2 (9 bases). This CDR3 contains 17 residues. CDR1 and CDR2 (germline): SGHDT, YYEEEE. Deletions cut 1 base from V and 10 bases from J, with 24 bases between. The CDR3 spells CASSLPRRTGLAGEQFF. The CDR3, as DNA: TGTGCCAGCAGCTTGCCTCGCCGGACAGGGCTAGCGGGGGAGCAGTTCTTC.

There are a few counts of this clone. The V and J genes are TRBV4-1 and TRBJ1-5; 7 bases match TRBD1. Looked up from germline, CDR1 is MGHRA and CDR2 is YSYEKL. Trimming at V came to 4 bases and at J to 1 base, leaving 16 bases not matched to a gene. This CDR3 contains 19 residues. DNA for the CDR3: TGCGCCAGCAGCCTCTCGTGGGGGAGAGGGGGCGCAAGCAATCAGCCCCAGCATTTT. It translates to CASSLSWGRGGASNQPQHF.

J is TRBJ2-7 and V is TRBV27; TRBD1 aligns across 10 bases. The CDR3 is made up of 16 amino acids. With V trimmed by 3 bases and J by 1 base, 6 bases remained unmatched. Germline loops: CDR1 MNHEY, CDR2 SMNVEV (reference sequence). CDR3 bases: TGTGCCAGCAGTTTGCTCCCGGGACAGGGGTCCTACGAGCAGTACTTC. This translates into CASSLLPGQGSYEQYF.

The chain recombines TRBV30 with TRBJ1-5; unclear D gene. The germline CDR1 and CDR2 sequences are GTSNPN and SVGIG (reference sequence). CDR3 length: 14 residues. The ends were cut back, 1 base at V and 3 bases at J, with 10 bases in the middle. CDR3: CAWSGGQSNQPQHF. The CDR3 DNA follows: TGTGCCTGGAGTGGCGGGCAGTCCAATCAGCCCCAGCATTTT.

J is TRBJ2-3 and V is TRBV10-3; possible D gene TRBD1, 6 bases. The CDR3 length is 12 residues. Per germline, CDR1 ENHRY and CDR2 SYGVKD. V was shortened by 5 bases and J by 5 bases, with 8 bases between the two germline ends. The CDR3 protein is CAISTTGDTQYF. CDR3 DNA sequence: TGTGCCATCAGTACGACAGGAGATACGCAGTATTTT.

This clone was observed a single time. The chain employs TRBV7-3 and TRBJ2-3, with D uncertain. Germline V lookup: CDR1 SGHTA, CDR2 FQGTGA. Deletions cut 1 base from V and 3 bases from J, with 11 bases between. The CDR3 loop spans 15 amino acids. In nucleotides, the CDR3 is TGTGCCAGCAGCTTAATTTCCTCTCAGACAGATACGCAGTATTTT. Amino acid sequence: CASSLISSQTDTQYF.